The 32 T cell receptor beta chains below all came from one sample that was sequenced in a study of T cell responses to AZD1222 COVID-19 vaccine. Clones were sequenced by immunoSEQ multiplex PCR, and TCRdb holds only the in-frame ones, with some missing. Of about 89,000 clones listed, around nine tenths are singletons. The sequences come from peripheral blood, collected 28 days after the second AZD1222 dose. These receptors were obtained from an adult who received the AZD1222 COVID-19 vaccine.

The rearrangement uses TRBV6-6 and TRBJ1-6; D call uncertain. V was pared by 2 bases and J by 3 bases, with 5 bases between. Germline loops: CDR1 MNHNY, CDR2 SVGAGI (reference sequence). The CDR3 totals 14 residues. The CDR3 here is CASSYRDYNSPLHF. In DNA form, the CDR3 reads TGTGCCAGCAGTTACAGGGACTATAATTCACCCCTCCACTTT.

The J gene is TRBJ1-5, the V gene TRBV6-5; 9 nucleotides line up with TRBD1. This CDR3 comprises 16 residues. Trimming took 0 bases from V and 6 from J; bases not matched to a gene: 6. Germline CDR1 and CDR2: MNHEY and SVGAGI. CDR3 region: CASSYSAGTGFQPQHF. CDR3 nucleotides: TGTGCCAGCAGTTACTCCGCCGGGACAGGGTTTCAGCCCCAGCATTTT.

The chain has TRBV5-3 and TRBJ1-1; the match to TRBD1 covers 7 bases. TRBV5-3 is reported as an ORF; its role is uncertain. The V gene end was trimmed by 3 bases and the J gene end by 0 bases; junction bases not matched to a gene: 8. CDR3 length equals 16 residues. CDR3 DNA sequence: TGTGCCAGAAGCTACGCTAGACAGGGAATGAACACTGAAGCTTTCTTT. Translating gives CARSYARQGMNTEAFF.

The V gene is TRBV11-2, the J gene TRBJ1-2; D remains ambiguous. V was trimmed by 1 base and J by 8 bases, leaving 8 bases between them. The CDR3 is 12 residues long. From germline, CDR1 is SGHAT and CDR2 FQNNGV. The CDR3 DNA sequence: TGTGCCAGCAGCTTAGTTTCGGGCGGCTACACCTTC. Protein product: CASSLVSGGYTF.

This clone was recorded only once. The rearrangement links TRBV30 to TRBJ1-1, with no clear D. This CDR3 is built from 11 residues. Germline V gene lookup returns CDR1 GTSNPN and CDR2 SVGIG (reference sequence). The ends were cut back, 0 bases at V and 7 bases at J, with 6 bases in the middle. CDR3 residues: CAWSVGIEAFF. CDR3 DNA sequence: TGTGCCTGGAGTGTCGGGATTGAAGCTTTCTTT.

The V and J genes are TRBV5-4 and TRBJ2-7; tentatively, D is TRBD1 (5 bases). CDR1 SGHNT and CDR2 YYREEE come from the germline V gene (reference sequence). The CDR3 is made up of 14 amino acids. The ends were cut back, 0 bases at V and 5 bases at J, with 12 bases in the middle. In DNA, the CDR3 is TGTGCCAGCAGCTTGGGAGACAGACCAAACGAGCAGTACTTC. Translated, it gives CASSLGDRPNEQYF. Complete variable domain (other parts from reference TRBV5-4 and TRBJ2-7): ETGVTQSPTHLIKTRGQQVTLRCSSQSGHNTVSWYQQALGQGPQFIFQYYREEENGRGNFPPRFSGLQFPNYSSELNVNALELDDSALYLCASSLGDRPNEQYFGPGTRLTVT.

This chain connects TRBV19 to TRBJ1-5; TRBD1 agrees at 8 bases. The germline V gene has CDR1 LNHDA and CDR2 SQIVND (reference sequence). J was trimmed by 6 bases and V by 6 bases; bases with no gene match: 16. The CDR3 runs 17 residues. The chain's CDR3 is CASRKSTGDRGVQPQHF. In nucleotides, the CDR3 is TGTGCCAGTAGGAAATCGACAGGGGATAGAGGCGTTCAGCCCCAGCATTTT.

The rearrangement uses TRBV30 and TRBJ1-4; D possibly corresponds to TRBD1 (5 bases). With 0 bases removed from V and 2 bases from J, the gap between germline ends came to 10 bases. Per the germline V gene, CDR1 is GTSNPN and CDR2 is SVGIG (reference sequence). The CDR3 has 15 residues. The CDR3 sequence is CAWSVGGYTNEKLFF. The CDR3 nucleotides are TGTGCCTGGAGTGTTGGGGGGTACACTAATGAAAAACTGTTTTTT.

The chain links TRBV28 to TRBJ1-5; 8 nucleotides line up with TRBD1. The CDR3 loop spans 15 amino acids. Germline CDR1 is MDHEN and CDR2 is SYDVKM. With 7 bases clipped from V and 6 bases from J, the junction kept 11 bases outside the gene matches. This CDR3 is CASNSGQGVGQPQHF. CDR3 nucleotides: TGTGCCAGCAATAGTGGACAGGGTGTCGGTCAGCCCCAGCATTTT.

This clone came up once. The V and J genes are TRBV7-2 and TRBJ2-2; 10 nucleotides line up with TRBD2. Germline CDR1 is SGHTA and CDR2 is FQGNSA. CDR3 length: 19 residues. The V and J ends lost 5 bases and 2 bases, in that order; junction bases with no gene match: 14. The CDR3, as DNA: TGTGCCAGCAGCCACGTGGGCGTAGCGGGGGGACTCAACACCGGGGAGCTGTTTTTT. Its protein is CASSHVGVAGGLNTGELFF. Full variable domain (missing parts from reference TRBV7-2 and TRBJ2-2): GAGVSQSPSNKVTEKGKDVELRCDPISGHTALYWYRQSLGQGLEFLIYFQGNSAPDKSGLPSDRFSAERTGGSVSTLTIQRTQQEDSAVYLCASSHVGVAGGLNTGELFFGEGSRLTVL.

V and J are TRBV5-4 and TRBJ1-6; TRBD1 aligns across 9 bases. The CDR3 is made up of 15 amino acids. CDR1 and CDR2 (germline): SGHNT, YYREEE (reference sequence). V lost 3 bases to trimming and J lost 6 bases; unmatched junction nucleotides: 4. CDR3 sequence (DNA): TGTGCCAGCAGCTCCGGGACAGGGCTTAATTCACCCCTCCACTTT. This codes for CASSSGTGLNSPLHF.

The gene calls are TRBV24-1 and TRBJ1-5; D unclear. The CDR3 runs 14 residues. CDR1 is KGHDR and CDR2 is SFDVKD in the germline V gene. With 4 bases removed from V and 1 base from J, the gap between germline ends came to 7 bases. The DNA of the CDR3 is TGTGCCACCAGTGACTCGGGAAGCAATCAGCCCCAGCATTTT. Amino acid sequence: CATSDSGSNQPQHF.

The chain links TRBV4-2 to TRBJ2-2; perhaps D is TRBD1 or TRBD2 (6 bases each). V lost 0 bases, J lost 5 bases, and 16 bases lay in between. CDR1 is LGHNA, CDR2 YNFKEQ, per germline. The CDR3 totals 17 residues. In DNA form, the CDR3 reads TGTGCCAGCAGCCAAGAAGGTTGGAGGGGGGTTACCGGGGAGCTGTTTTTT. It encodes CASSQEGWRGVTGELFF.

The chain has TRBV5-1 and TRBJ2-7, with D possibly being TRBD1 or TRBD2 (5 bases each). CDR1 and CDR2 from the germline V gene are SGHRS and YFSETQ. The CDR3 totals 16 residues. V was shortened by 2 bases and J by 5 bases, with 20 bases between the two germline ends. CDR3 loop: CASSLRPQQGANEQYF. The CDR3 DNA sequence: TGCGCCAGCAGCTTACGGCCCCAGCAGGGAGCGAACGAGCAGTACTTC.

There are a few counts of this clone. V and J are TRBV7-2 and TRBJ1-3; D is unclear. CDR3 length equals 11 residues. Germline CDR1 and CDR2: SGHTA and FQGNSA. V dropped 5 bases and J dropped 4 bases, with 3 bases sitting between them. CDR3 sequence (DNA): TGTGCCAGCAGCCCCGGAAACACCATATATTTT. Amino acid sequence: CASSPGNTIYF. Using reference TRBV7-2 and TRBJ1-3 for the parts outside the CDR3, the full variable domain is GAGVSQSPSNKVTEKGKDVELRCDPISGHTALYWYRQSLGQGLEFLIYFQGNSAPDKSGLPSDRFSAERTGGSVSTLTIQRTQQEDSAVYLCASSPGNTIYFGEGSWLTVV.

This clone has only one observation. The V call is TRBV30, the J call TRBJ2-2; weak D call: TRBD1 (6 bases). CDR1 GTSNPN and CDR2 SVGIG come from the germline V gene (reference sequence). This CDR3 is built from 17 residues. V lost 5 bases and J lost 2, with 21 bases in between. The CDR3 loop reads CAWVEPGQFPNTGELFF. CDR3 sequence (DNA): TGTGCCTGGGTAGAGCCGGGACAATTCCCAAACACCGGGGAGCTGTTTTTT.

The chain links TRBV3-1 (or the pseudogene TRBV3-2) to TRBJ2-4, with a tentative D call TRBD2 (5 bases). Deletions cut 0 bases from V and 8 bases from J, with 14 bases between. Germline lookup yields CDR1 LGHDT and CDR2 YNNKEL (reference sequence). CDR3 length: 15 amino acids. The CDR3 loop reads CASSQEGAISDIQYF. In nucleotides, the CDR3 is TGTGCCAGCAGCCAAGAGGGAGCGATTTCGGACATTCAGTACTTC.

The V and J genes are TRBV5-4 and TRBJ1-5; D perhaps matches TRBD1 (5 bases). The CDR3 has 15 residues. From germline, CDR1 is SGHNT and CDR2 YYREEE (reference sequence). V was clipped by 0 bases and J by 3 bases, with 10 bases between them. This chain's CDR3 is CASSLAPTVNQPQHF. The CDR3 DNA follows: TGTGCCAGCAGCTTGGCCCCGACAGTCAATCAGCCCCAGCATTTT. Together with reference TRBV5-4 and TRBJ1-5, the CDR3 gives the full variable domain: ETGVTQSPTHLIKTRGQQVTLRCSSQSGHNTVSWYQQALGQGPQFIFQYYREEENGRGNFPPRFSGLQFPNYSSELNVNALELDDSALYLCASSLAPTVNQPQHFGDGTRLSIL.

The gene calls are TRBV5-4 and TRBJ1-1; TRBD1 might be the D (6 bases). CDR1 and CDR2 (germline): SGHNT, YYREEE (reference sequence). The CDR3 covers 16 residues. The V gene lost 5 bases and the J gene lost 2 bases, with 19 bases spanning the gap. CDR3 in amino acids: CASRPNQGSKNTEAFF. In DNA, the CDR3 is TGTGCCAGCAGACCGAATCAGGGGTCTAAAAACACTGAAGCTTTCTTT.

V gene TRBV16 combines with J gene TRBJ2-7; D gene uncertain. Germline V CDR1 and CDR2: KGHSY, FQNENV. Trimming stripped 2 bases from V and 4 bases from J, with 6 bases between. This CDR3 is 12 amino acids long. Here the CDR3 reads CASSQAGYEQYF. The CDR3 coding sequence is TGTGCCAGCAGCCAAGCAGGTTACGAGCAGTACTTC.

V usage is TRBV5-4 and J usage is TRBJ1-5; D might be TRBD1 (5 bases). With 0 bases removed from V and 4 bases from J, the gap between germline ends came to 8 bases. CDR1 SGHNT and CDR2 YYREEE come from the germline V gene (reference sequence). The CDR3 runs 14 residues. The CDR3 DNA follows: TGTGCCAGCAGCTTGGGTGGGACTAATCAGCCCCAGCATTTT. Encoded protein: CASSLGGTNQPQHF.

This chain joins TRBV5-1 and TRBJ2-7, with D hard to call. Germline values: CDR1 SGHRS, CDR2 YFSETQ. Trimming took 4 bases from V and 3 from J, leaving 14 bases between them. The CDR3 extends over 14 amino acids. The DNA of the CDR3 is TGCGCCAGCAGCCCTAGTCGTTCCCACTACGAGCAGTACTTC. It specifies CASSPSRSHYEQYF. The full variable domain, completed using reference TRBV5-1 and TRBJ2-7, is KAGVTQTPRYLIKTRGQQVTLSCSPISGHRSVSWYQQTPGQGLQFLFEYFSETQRNKGNFPGRFSGRQFSNSRSEMNVSTLELGDSALYLCASSPSRSHYEQYFGPGTRLTVT.

The chain combines TRBV19 with TRBJ1-1; possible D gene TRBD1, 6 bases. The V and J ends lost 3 bases and 5 bases respectively, with 13 bases between them. Germline CDR1 LNHDA, CDR2 SQIVND (reference sequence). The CDR3 runs 14 residues. The CDR3 region is CASSIQGRGTEAFF. The CDR3 DNA sequence: TGTGCCAGTAGTATCCAGGGGAGAGGGACTGAAGCTTTCTTT.

The rearrangement uses TRBV10-3 and TRBJ2-7; D may be TRBD1 (6 bases). CDR1 is ENHRY, CDR2 SYGVKD, per germline. CDR3 length: 13 amino acids. Trimming pared 4 bases from V and 7 bases from J, leaving 14 bases between. In DNA, the CDR3 is TGTGCCATCAGTGCTTCGAACCAGGGGGAGCAGTACTTC. Encoded protein: CAISASNQGEQYF.

The chain employs TRBV19 and TRBJ1-1; D is uncertain. Germline V gives CDR1 LNHDA, CDR2 SQIVND (reference sequence). Between the trimmed V and J ends, which lost 4 bases and 1 base, there was a span of 10 bases. The CDR3 is 14 amino acids. The CDR3 protein is CASSTGPSNTEAFF. In DNA, the CDR3 is TGTGCCAGTAGTACGGGTCCATCGAACACTGAAGCTTTCTTT.

The gene calls are TRBV2 and TRBJ2-3; D unresolved. The CDR3 length is 11 residues. V lost 7 bases to trimming and J lost 7 bases, with 9 bases between them. Germline lookup yields CDR1 SNHLY and CDR2 FYNNEI. CDR3 sequence: CASMVLNTQYF. For the CDR3, the DNA is TGTGCCAGCATGGTTTTAAATACGCAGTATTTT.

CDR3 in amino acids: CAWREGGWTTEAFF. In DNA form, the CDR3 reads TGTGCCTGGAGAGAGGGCGGTTGGACCACTGAAGCTTTCTTT. The gene calls are TRBV30 and TRBJ1-1; unclear D gene. CDR3 size: 14 residues. Trimming cost V 3 bases and J 4 bases, with 15 bases left between them. From germline, CDR1 is GTSNPN and CDR2 SVGIG (reference sequence). Full variable domain (missing parts from reference TRBV30 and TRBJ1-1): SQTIHQWPATLVQPVGSPLSLECTVEGTSNPNLYWYRQAAGRGLQLLFYSVGIGQISSEVPQNLSASRPQDRQFILSSKKLLLSDSGFYLCAWREGGWTTEAFFGQGTRLTVV.

The chain joins TRBV13 to TRBJ1-2; D is possibly TRBD1 (5 bases). The CDR3 contains 14 residues. Germline V gene lookup returns CDR1 PRHDT and CDR2 FYEKMQ (reference sequence). The V end lost 5 bases, the J end lost 3 bases, and 13 bases lay between the germline ends. The chain's CDR3 is CASSPRQQHYGYTF. In DNA form, the CDR3 reads TGTGCCAGCAGCCCACGACAGCAACACTATGGCTACACCTTC.

This chain links TRBV6-5 with TRBJ1-2, with TRBD1 matching 8 bases. Germline CDR1 reads MNHEY; CDR2 reads SVGAGI. V dropped 10 bases and J dropped 4; count of bases not matched to a gene: 11. CDR3 length: 14 residues. The CDR3 DNA follows: TGTGCCACTCAAAAGGACAGGGAGGGCTATGGCTACACCTTC. Residues: CATQKDREGYGYTF.

V gene TRBV19 combines with J gene TRBJ1-4; D call uncertain. Germline-derived CDR1 and CDR2 are LNHDA and SQIVND (reference sequence). The ends were cut back, 4 bases at V and 5 bases at J, with 17 bases in the middle. The CDR3 consists of 16 residues. The CDR3 loop reads CASSSSQNMINEKLFF. DNA of the CDR3: TGTGCCAGTAGTAGTTCCCAGAACATGATAAATGAAAAACTGTTTTTT. The full variable domain, in which reference TRBV19 and TRBJ1-4 provide the parts outside the CDR3, is DGGITQSPKYLFRKEGQNVTLSCEQNLNHDAMYWYRQDPGQGLRLIYYSQIVNDFQKGDIAEGYSVSREKKESFPLTVTSAQKNPTAFYLCASSSSQNMINEKLFFGSGTQLSVL.

The chain links TRBV19 to TRBJ2-7, with 8 bases identical to TRBD1. The germline gives CDR1 LNHDA, CDR2 SQIVND (reference sequence). With V trimmed by 3 bases and J by 1 base, 5 bases remained unmatched. The CDR3 is 15 amino acids. CDR3 region: CASSIGTGLSYEQYF. In nucleotides, the CDR3 is TGTGCCAGTAGTATTGGGACAGGCCTTTCCTACGAGCAGTACTTC.

The J gene is TRBJ2-5, the V gene TRBV4-3; no firm D call. Germline V gene data show CDR1 as LGHNA and CDR2 as YSLEER. The CDR3 contains 16 residues. V lost 6 bases and J 1 base, leaving 18 bases between the germline ends. CDR3 in amino acids: CASSATMTVFQETQYF. The CDR3 nucleotides are TGCGCCAGCAGTGCAACTATGACTGTTTTCCAAGAGACCCAGTACTTC.